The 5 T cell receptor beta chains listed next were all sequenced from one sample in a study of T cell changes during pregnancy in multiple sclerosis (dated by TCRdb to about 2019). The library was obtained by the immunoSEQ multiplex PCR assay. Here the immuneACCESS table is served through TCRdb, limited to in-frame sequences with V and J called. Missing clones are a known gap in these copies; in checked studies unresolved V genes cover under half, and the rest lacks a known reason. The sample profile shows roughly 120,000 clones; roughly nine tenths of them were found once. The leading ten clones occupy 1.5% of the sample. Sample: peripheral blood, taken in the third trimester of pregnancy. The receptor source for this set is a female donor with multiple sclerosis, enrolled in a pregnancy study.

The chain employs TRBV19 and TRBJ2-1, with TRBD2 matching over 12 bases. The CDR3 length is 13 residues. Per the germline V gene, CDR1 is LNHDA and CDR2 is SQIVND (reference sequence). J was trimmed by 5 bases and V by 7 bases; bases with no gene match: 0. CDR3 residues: CASTSGRDNEQFF. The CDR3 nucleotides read TGTGCCAGTACTAGCGGGAGGGACAATGAGCAGTTCTTC.

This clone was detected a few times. The CDR3 DNA sequence: TGTGCCAGCAGGAGAGGAGGTTATAGCAATCAGCCCCAGCATTTT. Encoded protein: CASRRGGYSNQPQHF. The chain employs TRBV2 and TRBJ1-5; the D is unclear. Looked up from germline, CDR1 is SNHLY and CDR2 is FYNNEI. Between the trimmed V and J ends, which lost 6 bases and 0 bases, there was a span of 12 bases. This CDR3 spans 15 amino acids.

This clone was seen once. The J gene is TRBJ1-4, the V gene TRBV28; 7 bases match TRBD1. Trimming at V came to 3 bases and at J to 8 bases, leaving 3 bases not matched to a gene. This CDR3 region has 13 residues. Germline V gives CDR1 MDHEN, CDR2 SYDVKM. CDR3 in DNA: TGTGCCAGCAGTTTGCCCAGGGGGGAAAAACTGTTTTTT. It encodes CASSLPRGEKLFF.

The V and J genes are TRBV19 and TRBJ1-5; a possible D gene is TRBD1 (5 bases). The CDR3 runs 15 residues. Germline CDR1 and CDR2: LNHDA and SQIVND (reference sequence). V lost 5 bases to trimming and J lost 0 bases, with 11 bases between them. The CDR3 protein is CASSPLGLSNQPQHF. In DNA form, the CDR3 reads TGTGCCAGTAGTCCCCTGGGGCTTAGCAATCAGCCCCAGCATTTT. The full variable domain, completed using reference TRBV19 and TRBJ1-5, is DGGITQSPKYLFRKEGQNVTLSCEQNLNHDAMYWYRQDPGQGLRLIYYSQIVNDFQKGDIAEGYSVSREKKESFPLTVTSAQKNPTAFYLCASSPLGLSNQPQHFGDGTRLSIL.

This CDR3 reads CASYALGGDRRELFF. In nucleotides, the CDR3 is TGTGCCAGCTACGCTCTGGGCGGGGATCGCCGGGAGCTGTTTTTT. The chain employs TRBV6-5 and TRBJ2-2; TRBD2 might be the D (6 bases). The germline V gene has CDR1 MNHEY and CDR2 SVGAGI. There are 15 residues in the CDR3. The V and J ends lost 8 bases and 9 bases respectively, with 22 bases between them.